A single sample gave rise to the 20 T cell receptor beta chains below, sequenced in a study of T-cell memory formation after mild COVID-19. TCRdb re-analysed the 5' RACE reads in MiXCR, keeping a single row per CDR3 protein. This sample yields a few hundred thousand distinct CDR3 sequences, of which about 24% are seen a single time; about 8.7% belongs to the top ten. Sequenced sample: PBMCs or a T cell subset sorted from them (not recorded which). The receptors derive from an adult woman who had mild COVID-19 (a few samples of this study predate the infection). Cell type and time point are not known.

This clonotype occurred a few times. V and J are TRBV7-6 and TRBJ1-1; D is unclear. V was cut by 6 bases and J by 0 bases, with 11 bases left in between. The CDR3 sequence is 14 residues long. CDR1 is SGHVS and CDR2 is FNYEAQ in the germline V gene. The chain's CDR3 is CASSNSPLNTEAFF. CDR3 bases: TGTGCCAGCAGTAATTCGCCTTTGAACACTGAAGCTTTCTTT.

Worth noting for this clonotype: At one of its ends the junction is not consistent with the germline gene, which may arise from a read error. V gene TRBV7-7 combines with J gene TRBJ2-1; the D is unclear. CDR3 length: 13 amino acids. Germline V gene sequence: CDR1 SSHAT, CDR2 FNYEAQ (reference sequence). The CDR3 sequence: CASSSSPVAEQFF. In nucleotides, the CDR3 is TGTGCTAGCAGCTCCTCCCCGGTCGCTGAGCAGTTCTTC.

This chain links TRBV6-5 with TRBJ2-4; D not certain. The CDR3 spans 16 residues. The V and J ends lost 0 bases and 0 bases respectively, with 9 bases between them. The germline V gene has CDR1 MNHEY and CDR2 SVGAGI. The CDR3 is CASSYSEELAKNIQYF. For the CDR3, the DNA is TGTGCCAGCAGTTACTCGGAAGAACTAGCCAAAAACATTCAGTACTTC.

Ten or more counts support this clonotype. The chain links TRBV5-1 to TRBJ2-5, with a tentative D call TRBD2 (6 bases). V shed 2 bases and J shed 1 base, with 9 bases lying between them. The germline V gene has CDR1 SGHRS and CDR2 YFSETQ. This CDR3 spans 14 amino acids. The CDR3 nucleotides are TGCGCCAGCAGCTTAACTAGCACCCAAGAGACCCAGTACTTC. Translation gives CASSLTSTQETQYF.

This clonotype was detected a few times. This chain links TRBV5-5 with TRBJ1-2, with 7 bases identical to TRBD1. The CDR3 is 13 amino acids. CDR1 is SGHKS and CDR2 is YYEKEE in the germline V gene (reference sequence). Germline trimming cut 4 bases from V and 8 bases from J; bases unmatched to any gene: 8. The CDR3 nucleotides are TGTGCCAGCAGCCCAACAGGGGACGGAGGCTACACCTTC. Translation gives CASSPTGDGGYTF.

Only a few counts were recorded for this clonotype. This chain joins TRBV6-5 and TRBJ2-3; 9 bases agree with TRBD2. The CDR3 is 17 amino acids. After removal of 0 bases from V and 2 bases from J, the junction contained 6 bases not matched to a gene. Germline CDR1 MNHEY, CDR2 SVGAGI. Here the CDR3 reads CASSYSLREGITDTQYF. The CDR3 nucleotides are TGTGCCAGCAGTTACTCGTTGCGGGAGGGTATCACAGATACGCAGTATTTT.

This clonotype turned up a few times. The J gene is TRBJ1-2, the V gene TRBV4-1, with TRBD1 matching over 8 bases. CDR3 length equals 14 residues. Germline CDR1 reads MGHRA; CDR2 reads YSYEKL. V trimming: 3 bases; J trimming: 1 base; junction bases outside the gene matches: 1. CDR3 residues: CASSQTGDNYGYTF. In nucleotides, the CDR3 is TGCGCCAGCAGCCAGACAGGGGATAACTATGGCTACACCTTC.

The chain couples TRBV14 to TRBJ2-6, with a weak D call TRBD1 (6 bases). V gave up 4 bases and J gave up 2 bases, with 9 bases separating them. This CDR3 region has 15 residues. CDR1 SGHDN and CDR2 FVKESK come from the germline V gene. For the CDR3, the DNA is TGTGCCAGCAGCCCAGGGGATACTGGGGCCAACGTCCTGACTTTC. It yields the protein CASSPGDTGANVLTF.

The V call is TRBV6-4, the J call TRBJ1-1; the D gene is possibly TRBD1 (5 bases). V gave up 4 bases and J gave up 5 bases, with 11 bases separating them. The germline V gene has CDR1 MRHNA and CDR2 SNTAGT. The CDR3 has 13 residues. In nucleotides, the CDR3 is TGTGCCAGCAGTGCCCAGGGAGAAACTGAAGCTTTCTTT. Translated: CASSAQGETEAFF.

This clonotype was detected many times. The chain couples TRBV5-1 to TRBJ1-1; D possibly corresponds to TRBD1 (5 bases). Germline assignment: CDR1 SGHRS and CDR2 YFSETQ. V lost 4 bases, J lost 8 bases, and 27 bases lay in between. The CDR3 runs to 17 residues. In DNA, the CDR3 is TGCGCCAGCAGCAATTGGGGTGCGACAGATTATTCCCGAGAAGCTTTCTTT. Its translation is CASSNWGATDYSREAFF. Based on the CDR3 plus reference TRBV5-1 and TRBJ1-1, the full variable domain is KAGVTQTPRYLIKTRGQQVTLSCSPISGHRSVSWYQQTPGQGLQFLFEYFSETQRNKGNFPGRFSGRQFSNSRSEMNVSTLELGDSALYLCASSNWGATDYSREAFFGQGTRLTVV.

This clonotype showed up just a few times. V usage is TRBV7-3 and J usage is TRBJ2-7; possibly TRBD1 for D (5 bases). Trimming stripped 5 bases from V and 5 bases from J, with 13 bases between. In germline, CDR1 is SGHTA, CDR2 FQGTGA. The CDR3 is 13 amino acids. CDR3: CASSLPTEDEQYF. CDR3 bases: TGTGCCAGCAGCCTACCGACAGAAGACGAGCAGTACTTC.

This clonotype occurred a few times. The chain is built from TRBV11-2 and TRBJ1-5; no clear D. The germline V gene has CDR1 SGHAT and CDR2 FQNNGV. The V and J ends lost 4 bases and 4 bases respectively, with 8 bases between them. The CDR3 runs to 13 residues. The CDR3 nucleotides read TGTGCCAGCAGCTCCCACAGAAATCAGCCCCAGCATTTT. This gives the protein CASSSHRNQPQHF.

This clonotype was counted at least ten times. The rearrangement links TRBV5-1 to TRBJ2-2, with TRBD2 matching over 12 bases. CDR1 is SGHRS and CDR2 is YFSETQ in the germline V gene. Trimming took 9 bases from V and 7 from J; bases not matched to a gene: 10. The CDR3 covers 15 residues. This chain's CDR3 is CATSSGGAADGELFF. The CDR3 DNA sequence: TGCGCCACCTCTAGCGGGGGGGCCGCGGACGGGGAGCTGTTTTTT.

This clonotype was recorded at least ten times. V usage is TRBV6-6 and J usage is TRBJ2-7, with 11 bases aligning to TRBD2. Germline V gene lookup returns CDR1 MNHNY and CDR2 SVGAGI (reference sequence). With V trimmed by 6 bases and J by 3 bases, 4 bases remained unmatched. The length of the CDR3 is 14 residues. CDR3 sequence reads: CASSSGTSGYEQYF. Written as DNA, the CDR3 is TGTGCCAGCAGCTCCGGGACTAGCGGCTACGAGCAGTACTTC.

The table lists this clonotype with a few counts. V usage is TRBV4-1 and J usage is TRBJ1-1; perhaps TRBD1 as D (6 bases). This CDR3 is 16 amino acids long. Per the germline V gene, CDR1 is MGHRA and CDR2 is YSYEKL. V gave up 4 bases and J gave up 6 bases, with 21 bases separating them. CDR3 DNA sequence: TGCGCCAGCAGCCGAGAGCTGAGGGGGGGCCGATCTGAAGCTTTCTTT. Its protein is CASSRELRGGRSEAFF.

The CDR3, as DNA: TGTGCCAGCAGCCAAGCAACCGGGACTTTCTACGAGCAGTACTTC. Protein product: CASSQATGTFYEQYF. This chain connects TRBV3-1 to TRBJ2-7; the D gene is possibly TRBD2 (6 bases). CDR1 LGHDT and CDR2 YNNKEL come from the germline V gene (reference sequence). Trimming cost V 1 base and J 3 bases, with 13 bases left between them. The CDR3 is made up of 15 amino acids.

In this sample, this clonotype turned up a few times. The V gene is TRBV5-1, the J gene TRBJ1-1; D is uncertain. Germline V gene lookup returns CDR1 SGHRS and CDR2 YFSETQ. Trimming pared 1 base from V and 6 bases from J, leaving 10 bases between. The CDR3 sequence is 13 residues long. In DNA form, the CDR3 reads TGCGCCAGCAGCTTGATGCCGGACGCTGAAGCTTTCTTT. It yields the protein CASSLMPDAEAFF.

J is TRBJ1-2 and V is TRBV7-9; tentatively, D is TRBD1 (6 bases). V was clipped by 3 bases and J by 3 bases, with 14 bases between them. The CDR3 extends over 15 amino acids. Per the germline V gene, CDR1 is SEHNR and CDR2 is FQNEAQ (reference sequence). In nucleotides, the CDR3 is TGTGCCAGCAGCTTGGGGCAGGGGAGACACTATGGCTACACCTTC. Amino acids: CASSLGQGRHYGYTF.

The chain employs TRBV6-4 and TRBJ2-7, with 7 nucleotides matching TRBD1. Trimming took 3 bases from V and 2 from J; bases not matched to a gene: 7. This CDR3 is built from 15 residues. Germline CDR1 MRHNA, CDR2 SNTAGT. The CDR3 bases are TGTGCCAGCAGTGATCTCAACAGGGGAACCTACGAGCAGTACTTC. Its protein product is CASSDLNRGTYEQYF.

This clonotype was found a few times. J is TRBJ2-7 and V is TRBV19, with 10 bases aligning to TRBD1. From germline, CDR1 is LNHDA and CDR2 SQIVND (reference sequence). CDR3 length: 14 amino acids. The junction had 7 bases not matched to a gene; V was cut back by 4 bases and J by 7 bases. The CDR3 here is CASSTGQGVREQYF. The CDR3, as DNA: TGTGCCAGTAGTACCGGACAGGGGGTACGGGAGCAGTACTTC.